Described below is a single T cell receptor (beta chain) sequence and its context. The antigen is undetermined. This entry comes from a study of cytomegalovirus exposure and HLA in healthy donors. Study results and limitations: For most TCR sequences rarity was the rule, although some public TCRs occurred in many donors.

The CDR3 totals 15 residues. V dropped 1 base and J dropped 1; count of bases not matched to a gene: 1. The germline CDR1 and CDR2 sequences are SGHVS and FNYEAQ. Profiled with immunoSEQ multiplex PCR; TCRdb holds only in-frame clones, not every one. The table has over 150,000 clones, about 88% seen once. Sequencing was performed on PBMCs. This TCR was sampled from a woman aged 18-29 years in good health and CMV-seronegative. The chain recombines TRBV7-6 with TRBJ2-3, with 8 nucleotides matching TRBD2. This chain's CDR3 is CASSLDGRGTDTQYF. CDR3 in DNA: TGTGCCAGCAGCTTAGACGGGAGGGGCACAGATACGCAGTATTTT.